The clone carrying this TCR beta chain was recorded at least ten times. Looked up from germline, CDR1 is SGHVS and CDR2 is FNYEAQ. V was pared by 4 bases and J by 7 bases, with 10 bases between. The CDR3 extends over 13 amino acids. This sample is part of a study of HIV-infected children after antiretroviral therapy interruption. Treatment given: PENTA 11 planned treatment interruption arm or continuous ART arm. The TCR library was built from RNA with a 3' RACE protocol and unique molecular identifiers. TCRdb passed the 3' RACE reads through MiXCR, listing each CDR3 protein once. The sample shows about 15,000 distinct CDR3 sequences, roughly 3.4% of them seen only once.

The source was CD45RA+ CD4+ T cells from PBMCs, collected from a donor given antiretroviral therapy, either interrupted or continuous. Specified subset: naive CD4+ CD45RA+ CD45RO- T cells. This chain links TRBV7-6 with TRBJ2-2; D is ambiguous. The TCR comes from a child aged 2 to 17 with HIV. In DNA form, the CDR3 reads TGTGCCAGCAGCTCAGGCAGGCGCGGGGAGCTGTTTTTT. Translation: CASSSGRRGELFF.